The present TCR beta chain was sequenced within a study of graft-versus-host responses after intestinal transplantation. Whole-study context: Transplants given to recipients were multivisceral, liver-intestinal, or isolated intestinal. Study-wide results and limits: Early after transplant, HvG clones declined as circulating GvH clones peaked.

The table came from immunoSEQ multiplex PCR; TCRdb's copy has only in-frame clones and leaves some out. The repertoire includes around 88,000 clones, roughly 90% of them detected once, and about 8% sits in the top ten. A note on this clone: Its specificity is unknown.

This sequence was found in a human donor who was the organ donor for an intestinal transplant. Sample: unstimulated CD8+ T cells sorted from spleen or lymph node cells, taken before transplant.

For the CDR3, the DNA is TGTGCCAGCACCGAAATAGTTGCTGAGCAGTTCTTC. It is translated as CASTEIVAEQFF. The chain couples TRBV7-9 to TRBJ2-1; D remains ambiguous. V lost 7 bases, J lost 9 bases, and 13 bases lay in between. The CDR3 is 12 amino acids. The germline gives CDR1 SEHNR, CDR2 FQNEAQ (reference sequence).